The rows below give T cell receptor beta chains drawn from one sample of a study of tumor-infiltrating lymphocytes in glioblastoma multiforme. Each CDR3 protein gets one entry after TCRdb re-called the multiplex PCR reads with MiXCR. The table records about 32,000 distinct CDR3 sequences, roughly three fifths of them present only once. The sequenced sample consisted of brain tumor tissue. These receptors were obtained from a male donor with glioblastoma. Both conserved end residues are part of each CDR3. Fields, in order: clone size, V gene, J gene, D gene, CDR3 protein, CDR3 DNA. A D gene is named only where the DNA matches it firmly. Part of the rows lack a size; the others show once, few, many or a class for expanded clones.

clone size: medium-sized; V gene: TRBV11-2; J gene: TRBJ2-2; D gene: NA; CDR3 protein: CASKYGANTGELFF; CDR3 DNA: TGTGCCAGCAAGTACGGCGCGAACACCGGGGAGCTGTTTTTT
clone size: NA; V gene: TRBV5-6; J gene: TRBJ1-1; D gene: NA; CDR3 protein: CTSSPMGADTEASF; CDR3 DNA: TGTACCAGCAGCCCCATGGGGGCTGACACTGAAGCTTCCTTT
clone size: NA; V gene: TRBV7-9; J gene: TRBJ2-7; D gene: NA; CDR3 protein: CASSLLWGAAPVGTYEQYF; CDR3 DNA: TGTGCCAGCAGCCTACTATGGGGGGCCGCGCCGGTTGGGACCTACGAGCAGTACTTC
clone size: many; V gene: TRBV7-9; J gene: TRBJ2-7; D gene: NA; CDR3 protein: CASSPDTNPYEQYF; CDR3 DNA: TGTGCCAGCAGCCCCGACACAAATCCCTACGAGCAGTACTTC
clone size: NA; V gene: TRBV5-4; J gene: TRBJ2-1; D gene: NA; CDR3 protein: CASSLVTRDNEQFF; CDR3 DNA: TGTGCCAGCAGCTTAGTGACTAGGGACAATGAGCAGTTCTTC
clone size: many; V gene: TRBV24-1; J gene: TRBJ2-3; D gene: TRBD2; CDR3 protein: CATSENSGFSTDTQYF; CDR3 DNA: TGTGCCACCAGTGAAAATAGCGGGTTCAGCACAGATACGCAGTATTTT
clone size: NA; V gene: TRBV6-5; J gene: TRBJ2-1; D gene: TRBD2; CDR3 protein: CASSPVSGGTLPRQFF; CDR3 DNA: TGTGCCAGCAGCCCCGTATCGGGGGGGACCCTCCCAAGGCAGTTCTTC
clone size: NA; V gene: TRBV10-1; J gene: TRBJ2-1; D gene: TRBD1; CDR3 protein: CASPRTGVYDEQFF; CDR3 DNA: TGCGCCAGCCCTCGGACAGGGGTCTACGATGAGCAGTTCTTC
clone size: NA; V gene: TRBV14; J gene: TRBJ2-4; D gene: NA; CDR3 protein: CACSQAGVGNIHYF; CDR3 DNA: TGTGCCTGCAGCCAAGCCGGGGTGGGTAACATTCACTACTTC
clone size: once; V gene: TRBV19; J gene: TRBJ1-5; D gene: NA; CDR3 protein: CASTTSGEYSNQPQHF; CDR3 DNA: TGTGCCAGTACCACTTCAGGGGAATATAGCAATCAGCCCCAGCATTTT
clone size: many; V gene: TRBV28; J gene: TRBJ2-1; D gene: TRBD1; CDR3 protein: CASSKTGDLYNEQFF; CDR3 DNA: TGTGCCAGCAGCAAAACAGGGGACCTCTACAATGAGCAGTTCTTC
clone size: NA; V gene: TRBV6-2/TRBV6-3; J gene: TRBJ2-5; D gene: TRBD1; CDR3 protein: CASCDLTGAETQYF; CDR3 DNA: TGTGCCAGCTGTGACCTGACAGGGGCCGAGACTCAGTACTTC
clone size: NA; V gene: TRBV5-6; J gene: TRBJ2-7; D gene: NA; CDR3 protein: CASGLGTEQYF; CDR3 DNA: TGTGCCAGCGGCTTGGGCACCGAGCAGTACTTC
clone size: many; V gene: TRBV10-2; J gene: TRBJ2-6; D gene: TRBD1; CDR3 protein: CASGQDRLMAGANVLTF; CDR3 DNA: TGCGCCAGCGGGCAGGACAGGTTGATGGCTGGGGCCAACGTCCTGACTTTC
clone size: NA; V gene: TRBV12-3/TRBV12-4; J gene: TRBJ2-5; D gene: NA; CDR3 protein: CAGSLMVRTGETQYF; CDR3 DNA: TGTGCCGGCAGTTTGATGGTCAGGACGGGGGAGACCCAATACTTC
clone size: many; V gene: TRBV28; J gene: TRBJ1-2; D gene: NA; CDR3 protein: CASISNYGYTF; CDR3 DNA: TGTGCCAGCATTTCCAACTATGGCTACACCTTC
clone size: NA; V gene: TRBV28; J gene: TRBJ2-1; D gene: TRBD2; CDR3 protein: CASSFNGASGTHEQSF; CDR3 DNA: TGTGCCAGCAGTTTTAACGGCGCTAGCGGGACTCATGAGCAGTCCTTC
clone size: medium-sized; V gene: TRBV24-1; J gene: TRBJ2-1; D gene: NA; CDR3 protein: CATSDLEGLSHEQFF; CDR3 DNA: TGTGCCACCAGTGATTTGGAGGGACTCTCACATGAGCAGTTCTTC
clone size: few; V gene: TRBV28; J gene: TRBJ2-7; D gene: TRBD1; CDR3 protein: CASSAQGAIYEQYF; CDR3 DNA: TGTGCCAGCAGTGCACAGGGGGCGATCTACGAGCAGTACTTC
clone size: NA; V gene: TRBV29-1; J gene: TRBJ2-2; D gene: NA; CDR3 protein: CSVEWAGESANTGELFF; CDR3 DNA: TGCAGCGTTGAATGGGCAGGGGAATCGGCGAACACCGGGGAGCTGTTTTTT
clone size: few; V gene: TRBV6-5; J gene: TRBJ2-1; D gene: TRBD2; CDR3 protein: CASSPGLDYNEQFF; CDR3 DNA: TGTGCCAGCAGTCCCGGACTAGATTACAATGAGCAGTTCTTC
clone size: NA; V gene: TRBV20-1; J gene: TRBJ2-3; D gene: NA; CDR3 protein: CSATSTRGPTDTHYF; CDR3 DNA: TGCAGTGCTACCTCAACGCGAGGGCCAACAGATACGCATTATTTT
clone size: many; V gene: TRBV7-8; J gene: TRBJ2-1; D gene: TRBD2; CDR3 protein: CASSLARETLYNEQFF; CDR3 DNA: TGTGCCAGCAGCTTAGCGCGGGAGACACTTTACAATGAGCAGTTCTTC
clone size: NA; V gene: TRBV24-1; J gene: TRBJ2-3; D gene: TRBD2; CDR3 protein: CATSTSGTSGMRDAQYF; CDR3 DNA: TGTGCCACCAGTACTTCCGGGACTAGCGGGATGAGAGATGCGCAGTATTTT
clone size: NA; V gene: TRBV6-5; J gene: TRBJ2-1; D gene: NA; CDR3 protein: CASSLTGENNEQFF; CDR3 DNA: TGTGCCAGCAGTCTAACGGGGGAAAACAATGAGCAGTTCTTC
clone size: NA; V gene: TRBV20-1; J gene: TRBJ1-6; D gene: NA; CDR3 protein: CSASIPGTDNSPLHF; CDR3 DNA: TGCAGTGCTAGTATCCCAGGGACGGATAATTCACCCCTCCACTTT
clone size: NA; V gene: TRBV11-3; J gene: TRBJ2-1; D gene: TRBD2; CDR3 protein: CASSLEGGTSGVNGQFF; CDR3 DNA: TGTGCCAGCAGCTTAGAGGGGGGGACTAGCGGGGTCAATGGGCAGTTCTTC
clone size: many; V gene: TRBV29-1; J gene: TRBJ2-7; D gene: TRBD2; CDR3 protein: CSVAEGSFGLAGTYEQYF; CDR3 DNA: TGCAGCGTTGCAGAGGGGTCATTTGGGCTAGCGGGGACCTACGAGCAGTACTTC
clone size: many; V gene: TRBV30; J gene: TRBJ2-1; D gene: NA; CDR3 protein: CAWSLKEFIDNEQFF; CDR3 DNA: TGTGCCTGGAGTCTAAAGGAGTTCATAGACAATGAGCAGTTCTTC
clone size: NA; V gene: TRBV15; J gene: TRBJ2-7; D gene: NA; CDR3 protein: CATSRDRGFMSEQYF; CDR3 DNA: TGTGCCACCAGCAGAGATCGAGGTTTTATGAGCGAGCAGTACTTC
clone size: few; V gene: TRBV9; J gene: TRBJ1-1; D gene: NA; CDR3 protein: CASSEDYNEGAFF; CDR3 DNA: TGTGCCAGCAGCGAGGACTATAATGAGGGAGCTTTCTTT
clone size: NA; V gene: TRBV11-2; J gene: TRBJ2-1; D gene: NA; CDR3 protein: CASSLVGSYNEWFF; CDR3 DNA: TGTGCCAGCAGCTTAGTCGGGAGTTACAATGAGTGGTTCTTC
clone size: NA; V gene: TRBV28; J gene: TRBJ1-5; D gene: NA; CDR3 protein: CASRSTSGASNQPQHF; CDR3 DNA: TGTGCCAGCAGGTCCACCTCAGGGGCTAGCAATCAGCCCCAGCATTTT
clone size: many; V gene: TRBV5-6; J gene: TRBJ2-3; D gene: NA; CDR3 protein: CASASSLVHVLADTQYF; CDR3 DNA: TGTGCCAGCGCCTCCTCTTTGGTTCACGTATTAGCGGATACGCAGTATTTT
clone size: few; V gene: TRBV11-2; J gene: TRBJ1-1; D gene: NA; CDR3 protein: CASSLGQLDTEAFF; CDR3 DNA: TGTGCCAGCAGCTTAGGTCAGTTAGACACTGAAGCTTTCTTT
clone size: once; V gene: TRBV4-2; J gene: TRBJ2-4; D gene: NA; CDR3 protein: CASSQGAFDGTAKNNQYF; CDR3 DNA: TGTGCCAGCAGCCAGGGAGCGTTTGACGGGACTGCCAAAAACAATCAGTACTTC
clone size: NA; V gene: TRBV6-5; J gene: TRBJ2-2; D gene: NA; CDR3 protein: CTSSYSAQGGELFF; CDR3 DNA: TGTACCAGCAGTTACTCGGCGCAAGGCGGGGAGCTGTTCTTT
clone size: NA; V gene: TRBV6-5; J gene: TRBJ2-3; D gene: NA; CDR3 protein: CTSSSPVESTNTQYF; CDR3 DNA: TGTACCAGCAGTTCCCCGGTGGAGAGCACAAATACGCAGTATTTT
clone size: NA; V gene: TRBV20-1; J gene: TRBJ1-6; D gene: NA; CDR3 protein: CSARWRSSENSPLHF; CDR3 DNA: TGCAGTGCTAGATGGCGGAGTTCCGAGAATTCACCCCTCCACTTT
clone size: NA; V gene: TRBV5-5; J gene: TRBJ2-2; D gene: NA; CDR3 protein: CASSSSPGNTGELFF; CDR3 DNA: TGTGCCAGCAGCTCCAGCCCGGGGAACACCGGGGAGCTGTTTTTT
clone size: once; V gene: TRBV6-5; J gene: TRBJ1-1; D gene: NA; CDR3 protein: CAGNSYNKGLDAFF; CDR3 DNA: TGTGCTGGCAACAGTTACAATAAGGGCCTCGATGCTTTCTTT
clone size: NA; V gene: TRBV2; J gene: TRBJ1-5; D gene: NA; CDR3 protein: CASTPGHLINNQPQHF; CDR3 DNA: TGTGCCAGCACCCCGGGACACCTAATTAACAATCAGCCCCAGCATTTT
clone size: NA; V gene: TRBV29-1; J gene: TRBJ1-6; D gene: TRBD1; CDR3 protein: CIIAGDRESPLHF; CDR3 DNA: TGCATCATTGCCGGGGACAGAGAATCACCCCTCCACTTT
clone size: many; V gene: TRBV20-1; J gene: TRBJ2-1; D gene: NA; CDR3 protein: CSARDLGGYNEQFF; CDR3 DNA: TGCAGTGCTAGAGATCTTGGGGGGTACAATGAGCAGTTCTTC
clone size: NA; V gene: TRBV20-1; J gene: TRBJ2-1; D gene: TRBD1; CDR3 protein: CSADPRQGNGNEQLF; CDR3 DNA: TGCAGTGCTGACCCTAGACAGGGAAATGGCAATGAGCAGCTCTTC
clone size: NA; V gene: TRBV4-2; J gene: TRBJ2-7; D gene: TRBD2; CDR3 protein: CASGHWREAYEQYF; CDR3 DNA: TGTGCCAGCGGCCACTGGCGGGAGGCCTATGAGCAGTACTTC
clone size: NA; V gene: TRBV5-6; J gene: TRBJ2-7; D gene: TRBD2; CDR3 protein: CAGSLISGIRDEQYF; CDR3 DNA: TGTGCCGGCAGCTTGATTAGCGGGATTAGGGACGAGCAGTACTTC
clone size: NA; V gene: TRBV6-1; J gene: TRBJ2-7; D gene: TRBD2; CDR3 protein: CATKGLAHEQCF; CDR3 DNA: TGTGCCACCAAGGGACTAGCACACGAGCAGTGCTTC
clone size: few; V gene: TRBV11-3; J gene: TRBJ1-5; D gene: NA; CDR3 protein: CASSSERAEGPRREPQHF; CDR3 DNA: TGTGCCAGCAGCTCAGAACGAGCAGAAGGACCCCGCAGGGAGCCCCAGCATTTT
clone size: NA; V gene: TRBV11-2; J gene: TRBJ2-2; D gene: NA; CDR3 protein: CSSTPSFGQGLAVNTWELFF; CDR3 DNA: TGTTCCAGCACCCCCTCATTCGGCCAGGGGCTAGCGGTAAACACCTGGGAGCTGTTTTTT
clone size: medium-sized; V gene: TRBV4-1; J gene: TRBJ2-7; D gene: NA; CDR3 protein: CASSQVAVKGAYEQYF; CDR3 DNA: TGCGCCAGCAGCCAAGTTGCGGTTAAAGGGGCCTACGAGCAGTACTTC
clone size: NA; V gene: TRBV6-5; J gene: TRBJ1-2; D gene: NA; CDR3 protein: CASIKGDIIDGYTF; CDR3 DNA: TGTGCCAGCATCAAGGGGGACATTATAGATGGCTACACCTTC
clone size: NA; V gene: TRBV28; J gene: TRBJ1-5; D gene: NA; CDR3 protein: CSSSFQGPQHF; CDR3 DNA: TGTTCCAGTAGTTTCCAGGGGCCCCAGCATTTT
clone size: NA; V gene: TRBV19; J gene: TRBJ2-2; D gene: TRBD1; CDR3 protein: CASMGQGITGELFF; CDR3 DNA: TGTGCCAGTATGGGACAGGGAATAACCGGGGAGCTGTTTTTT
clone size: NA; V gene: TRBV5-1; J gene: TRBJ2-1; D gene: NA; CDR3 protein: CTSSLGRGYNEQFF; CDR3 DNA: TGCACCAGCAGCTTGGGCAGAGGTTACAATGAGCAGTTCTTC
clone size: few; V gene: TRBV2; J gene: TRBJ1-2; D gene: NA; CDR3 protein: CASREEGDGYTF; CDR3 DNA: TGTGCCAGCAGAGAAGAAGGGGATGGCTACACCTTC
clone size: NA; V gene: TRBV20-1; J gene: TRBJ1-6; D gene: NA; CDR3 protein: CSVRGEDSAHNSPLHF; CDR3 DNA: TGCAGTGTCCGTGGTGAGGACAGCGCCCATAATTCACCCCTCCATTTT
clone size: NA; V gene: TRBV28; J gene: TRBJ2-1; D gene: NA; CDR3 protein: CVSSFGASLNNEQFF; CDR3 DNA: TGTGTCAGCAGTTTCGGGGCTAGCCTAAACAATGAGCAGTTCTTC
clone size: NA; V gene: TRBV11-3; J gene: TRBJ2-5; D gene: NA; CDR3 protein: CASSLGVAQETQYF; CDR3 DNA: TGTGCCAGCAGCTTAGGGGTCGCCCAAGAGACCCAGTACTTC
clone size: many; V gene: TRBV6-1; J gene: TRBJ2-2; D gene: TRBD1; CDR3 protein: CASKETRDRGLSGELFF; CDR3 DNA: TGTGCCAGCAAAGAGACCCGGGACAGGGGATTATCCGGGGAGCTGTTTTTT